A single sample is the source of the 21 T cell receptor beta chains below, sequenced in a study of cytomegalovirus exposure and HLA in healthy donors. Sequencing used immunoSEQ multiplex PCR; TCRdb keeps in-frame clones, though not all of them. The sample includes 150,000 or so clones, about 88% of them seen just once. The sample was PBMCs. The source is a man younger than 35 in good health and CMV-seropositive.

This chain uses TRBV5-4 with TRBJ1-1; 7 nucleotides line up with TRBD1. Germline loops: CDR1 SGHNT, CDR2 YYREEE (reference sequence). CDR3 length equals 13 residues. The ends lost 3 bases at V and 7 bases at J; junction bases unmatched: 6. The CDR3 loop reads CASSSGQFIEAFF. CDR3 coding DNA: TGTGCCAGCAGCTCGGGACAGTTTATTGAAGCTTTCTTT.

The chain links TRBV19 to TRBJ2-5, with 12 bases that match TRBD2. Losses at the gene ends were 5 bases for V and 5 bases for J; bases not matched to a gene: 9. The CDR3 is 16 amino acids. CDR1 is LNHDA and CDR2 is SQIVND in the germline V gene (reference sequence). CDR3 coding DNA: TGTGCCAGTAGTGGCCTAGCGGGAGGGCCTCGGGAGACCCAGTACTTC. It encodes CASSGLAGGPRETQYF.

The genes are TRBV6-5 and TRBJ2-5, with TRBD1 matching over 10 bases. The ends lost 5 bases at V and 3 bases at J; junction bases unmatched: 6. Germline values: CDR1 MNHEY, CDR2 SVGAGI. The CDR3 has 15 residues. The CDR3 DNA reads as TGTGCCAGCAGTCGGCCGGGGACAGGGGAAGAGACCCAGTACTTC. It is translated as CASSRPGTGEETQYF.

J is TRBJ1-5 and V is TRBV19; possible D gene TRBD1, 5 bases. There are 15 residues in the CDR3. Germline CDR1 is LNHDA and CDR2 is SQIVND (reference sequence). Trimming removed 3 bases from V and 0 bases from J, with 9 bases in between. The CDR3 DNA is TGTGCCAGTAGTATTGGGGCGGTTAGCAATCAGCCCCAGCATTTT. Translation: CASSIGAVSNQPQHF.

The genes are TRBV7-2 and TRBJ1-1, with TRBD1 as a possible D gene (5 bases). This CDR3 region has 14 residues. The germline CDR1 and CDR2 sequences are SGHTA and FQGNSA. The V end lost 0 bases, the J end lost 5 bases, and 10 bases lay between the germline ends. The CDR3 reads CASSLAAGGTEAFF. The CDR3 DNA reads TGTGCCAGCAGCTTAGCGGCGGGGGGAACTGAAGCTTTCTTT.

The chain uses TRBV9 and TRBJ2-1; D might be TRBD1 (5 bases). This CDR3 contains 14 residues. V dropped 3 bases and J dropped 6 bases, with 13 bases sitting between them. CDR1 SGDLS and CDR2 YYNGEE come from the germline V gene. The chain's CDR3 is CASSESGNSNEQFF. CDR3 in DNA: TGTGCCAGCAGCGAGTCAGGGAATTCCAATGAGCAGTTCTTC.

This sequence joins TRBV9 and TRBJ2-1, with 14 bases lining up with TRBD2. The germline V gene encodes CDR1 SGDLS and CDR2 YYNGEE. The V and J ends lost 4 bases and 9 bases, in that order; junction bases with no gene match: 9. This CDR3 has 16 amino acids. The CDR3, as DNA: TGTGCCAGCAGCCCATGGACTAGCGGGGGGCGGGGTGAGCAGTTCTTC. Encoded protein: CASSPWTSGGRGEQFF.

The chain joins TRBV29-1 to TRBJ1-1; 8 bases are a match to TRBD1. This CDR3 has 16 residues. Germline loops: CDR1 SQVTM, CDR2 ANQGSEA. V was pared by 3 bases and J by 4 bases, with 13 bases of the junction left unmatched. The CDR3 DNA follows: TGCAGCGTTGAGCCCGCGTCCGGACAGGGTTTCACTGAAGCTTTCTTT. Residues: CSVEPASGQGFTEAFF. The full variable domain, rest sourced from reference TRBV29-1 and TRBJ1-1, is SAVISQKPSRDICQRGTSLTIQCQVDSQVTMMFWYRQQPGQSLTLIATANQGSEATYESGFVIDKFPISRPNLTFSTLTVSNMSPEDSSIYLCSVEPASGQGFTEAFFGQGTRLTVV.

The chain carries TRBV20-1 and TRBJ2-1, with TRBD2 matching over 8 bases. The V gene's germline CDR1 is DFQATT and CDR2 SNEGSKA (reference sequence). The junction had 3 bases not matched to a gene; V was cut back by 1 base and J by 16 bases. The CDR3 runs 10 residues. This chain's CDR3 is CSARVGLAFF. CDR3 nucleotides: TGCAGTGCTAGAGTAGGACTAGCCTTCTTC.

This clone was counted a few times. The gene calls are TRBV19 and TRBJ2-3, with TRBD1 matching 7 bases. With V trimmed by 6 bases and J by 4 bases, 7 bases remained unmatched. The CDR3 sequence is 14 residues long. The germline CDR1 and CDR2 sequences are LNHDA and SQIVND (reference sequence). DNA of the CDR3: TGTGCCAGTAGACCAGGGGGTGAGGCAGATACGCAGTATTTT. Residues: CASRPGGEADTQYF.

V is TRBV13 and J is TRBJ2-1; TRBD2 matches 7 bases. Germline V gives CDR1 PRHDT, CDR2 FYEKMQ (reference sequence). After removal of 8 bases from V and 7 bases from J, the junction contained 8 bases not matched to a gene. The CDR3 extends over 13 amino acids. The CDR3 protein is CASSPGGLNEQFF. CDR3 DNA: TGTGCCAGCTCGCCCGGGGGGTTAAATGAGCAGTTCTTC.

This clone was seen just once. Here the CDR3 DNA reads TGCAGCGTTGAAGTGCGGAAGGTGTCCTACGAGCAGTACTTC. It is translated as CSVEVRKVSYEQYF. The chain uses TRBV29-1 and TRBJ2-7; D gene uncertain. The CDR3 has 14 amino acids. V lost 1 base, J lost 1 base, and 11 bases lay in between. Germline loops: CDR1 SQVTM, CDR2 ANQGSEA.

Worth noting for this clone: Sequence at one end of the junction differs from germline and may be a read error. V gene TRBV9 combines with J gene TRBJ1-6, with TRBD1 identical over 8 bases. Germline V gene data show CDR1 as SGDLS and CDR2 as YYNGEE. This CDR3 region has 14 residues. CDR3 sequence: CASSATGANSPLHF. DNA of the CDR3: TGTGCCAGCAGCGCGACAGGGGCGAATTCACCCCTCCATTTT.

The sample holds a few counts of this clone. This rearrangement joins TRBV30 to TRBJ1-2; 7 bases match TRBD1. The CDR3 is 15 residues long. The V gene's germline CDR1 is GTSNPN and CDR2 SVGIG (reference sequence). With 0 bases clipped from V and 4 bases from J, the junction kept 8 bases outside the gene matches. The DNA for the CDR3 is TGTGCCTGGAGTGTCGGAGGGGGCTTGGGCTATGGCTACACCTTC. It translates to CAWSVGGGLGYGYTF.

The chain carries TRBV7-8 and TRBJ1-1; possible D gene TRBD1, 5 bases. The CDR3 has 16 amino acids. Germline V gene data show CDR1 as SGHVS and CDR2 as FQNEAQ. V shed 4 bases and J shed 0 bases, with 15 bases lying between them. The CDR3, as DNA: TGTGCCAGCAGCTCCTGGGCTACGACAGTGAACACTGAAGCTTTCTTT. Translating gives CASSSWATTVNTEAFF. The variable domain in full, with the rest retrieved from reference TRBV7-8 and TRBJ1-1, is GAGVSQSPRYKVAKRGQDVALRCDPISGHVSLFWYQQALGQGPEFLTYFQNEAQLDKSGLPSDRFFAERPEGSVSTLKIQRTQQEDSAVYLCASSSWATTVNTEAFFGQGTRLTVV.

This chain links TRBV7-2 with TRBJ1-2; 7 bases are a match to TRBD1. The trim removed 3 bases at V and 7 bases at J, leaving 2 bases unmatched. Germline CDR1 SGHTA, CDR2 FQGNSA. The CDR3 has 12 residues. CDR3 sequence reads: CASSFTGVGYTF. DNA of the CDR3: TGTGCCAGCAGCTTTACAGGGGTTGGCTACACCTTC.

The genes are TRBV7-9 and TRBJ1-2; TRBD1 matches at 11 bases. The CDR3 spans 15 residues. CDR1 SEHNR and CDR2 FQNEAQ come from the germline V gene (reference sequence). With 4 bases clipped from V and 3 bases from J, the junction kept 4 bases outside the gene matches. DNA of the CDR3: TGTGCCAGCAGCTCAGGACAGGGGGCTTACTATGGCTACACCTTC. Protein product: CASSSGQGAYYGYTF.

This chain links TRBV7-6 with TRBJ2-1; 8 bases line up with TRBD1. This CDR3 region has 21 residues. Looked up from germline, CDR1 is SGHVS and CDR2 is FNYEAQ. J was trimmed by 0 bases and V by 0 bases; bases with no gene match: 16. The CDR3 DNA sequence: TGTGCCAGCAGCTTAGCTGATTTGGCAGGGGGCGCTTATAGCTCCTACAATGAGCAGTTCTTC. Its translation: CASSLADLAGGAYSSYNEQFF.

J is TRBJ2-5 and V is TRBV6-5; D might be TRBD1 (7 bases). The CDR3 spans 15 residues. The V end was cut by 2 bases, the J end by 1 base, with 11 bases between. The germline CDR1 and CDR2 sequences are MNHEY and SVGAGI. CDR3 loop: CASSYVRGAQETQYF. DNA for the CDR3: TGTGCCAGCAGTTACGTCAGGGGGGCCCAAGAGACCCAGTACTTC.

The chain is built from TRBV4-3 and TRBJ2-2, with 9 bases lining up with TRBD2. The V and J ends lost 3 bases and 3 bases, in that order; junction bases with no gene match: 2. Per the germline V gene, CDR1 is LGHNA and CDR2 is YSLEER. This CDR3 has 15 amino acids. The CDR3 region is CASSHSGSDTGELFF. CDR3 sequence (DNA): TGCGCCAGCAGCCATAGCGGGAGTGACACCGGGGAGCTGTTTTTT.

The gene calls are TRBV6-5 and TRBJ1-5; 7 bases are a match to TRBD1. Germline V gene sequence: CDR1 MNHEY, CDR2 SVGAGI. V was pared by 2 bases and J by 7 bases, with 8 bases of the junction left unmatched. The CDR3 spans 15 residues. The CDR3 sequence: CASSYDGGRGQPQHF. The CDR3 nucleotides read TGTGCCAGCAGTTACGACGGGGGCAGGGGGCAGCCCCAGCATTTT.